The rows below give T cell receptor beta chains drawn from one sample of a study of blood T cells in healthy people across ages. TCRdb independently ran MiXCR on the 5' RACE reads; one entry per CDR3 protein. The table lists 600,000 to 1,000,000 distinct CDR3 sequences, 58% of them singletons. Sample: blood. The receptor source for this set is a man aged 30 to 45 in good health. CDR3s include the opening cysteine and the closing phenylalanine or tryptophan. Each record gives: clone size, V gene, D gene, J gene, CDR3 DNA, CDR3 protein. A D gene is named only where the DNA matches it firmly. Expanded clones get a size class; other rows say once, few or many, or leave the size out.

>NA|TRBV11-2|TRBD2|TRBJ2-7
TGTGCCAGCAGCTTAGATCCGGCGGGAGCGGGCTACGAGCAGTACTTC
CASSLDPAGAGYEQYF
>few|TRBV27|TRBD2|TRBJ2-3
TGTGCCAGCAGTTCCACCCCTTGGGCTAGCGGGGGAACAGATACGCAGTATTTT
CASSSTPWASGGTDTQYF
>NA|TRBV5-1|TRBD1|TRBJ1-2
TGCGCCAGCAGCTTGGGGACAGGGGACAATGGCCACACCTTC
CASSLGTGDNGHTF
>NA|TRBV9|NA|TRBJ1-2
TGTGCCAGCAGCGTAGACAGGGACTATGGCTACACCTTC
CASSVDRDYGYTF
>many|TRBV29-1|TRBD2|TRBJ2-5
TGCAGCGTTGTACTAGCGGGAGAGAGTGAGACCCAGTACTTC
CSVVLAGESETQYF
>NA|TRBV4-1|NA|TRBJ2-2
TGCGCCAGCAGCCAAGGGAGGACAGGAGGGGTCACCGGGGAGCTGTTTTTT
CASSQGRTGGVTGELFF
>NA|TRBV6-5|NA|TRBJ1-6
TGTGCCAGCAGTTATGGGGGTGGGGATTCACCCCTCCACTTT
CASSYGGGDSPLHF
>many|TRBV6-6|NA|TRBJ2-3
TGTGCCAGCAGTTACCCAGATACGCAGTATTTT
CASSYPDTQYF
>NA|TRBV27|NA|TRBJ2-5
TGTGCCAGCAGTTTATTTCCGCGAGCAGAGCAGTACTTC
CASSLFPRAEQYF
>NA|TRBV14|TRBD2|TRBJ2-5
TGTGCCAGCAGCGGACTAGCGGGAAGAGGGGAGACCCAGTACTTC
CASSGLAGRGETQYF
>few|TRBV29-1|NA|TRBJ2-1
TGCAGCTCCGTGGTCGGTGAGCAGTTCTTC
CSSVVGEQFF
>NA|TRBV6-5|NA|TRBJ1-5
TGTGCCAGCAGTCCCGGGTTACGTAGCAATCAGCCCCAGCATTTT
CASSPGLRSNQPQHF
>NA|TRBV6-5|NA|TRBJ2-5
TGTGCCAGCAGCCTCTTCCCCAACGGGGCCCCGTACTTC
CASSLFPNGAPYF
>NA|TRBV6-1|TRBD2|TRBJ2-1
TGTGCCAGCATAGGACCGACGGGGACTAAGCAGTTCTTC
CASIGPTGTKQFF
>NA|TRBV6-1|NA|TRBJ1-4
TGTGCCAGCAGTGGGGTCGGAGTTAAGGAAAAACTGTTTTTT
CASSGVGVKEKLFF
>many|TRBV20-1|NA|TRBJ1-4
TGCAGTGCTAGAGGGGGCAGTGAGAAACTGTTTTTT
CSARGGSEKLFF
>NA|TRBV6-5|NA|TRBJ1-1
TGTGCCAGCAGTATAGGGGTAGGAACTGAAGCTTTCTTT
CASSIGVGTEAFF
>NA|TRBV20-1|TRBD1|TRBJ1-5
TGCAGTGCCGAGGCGACAGGGGGCGGTCAGCCCCAGCATTTT
CSAEATGGGQPQHF
>NA|TRBV5-1|TRBD2|TRBJ2-7
TGCGCCGGCAGCTTGGAGGTTACTAGCGGGATTTACGAGCAGTACTTC
CAGSLEVTSGIYEQYF
>few|TRBV12-3/TRBV12-4|NA|TRBJ2-5
TGTGCCAGCAGTCTCCTTACAGGTTTGGAGACCCAGTACTTC
CASSLLTGLETQYF
>NA|TRBV7-9|NA|TRBJ1-2
TGTGCCAGCAGCACCGCCGGAGGAGGCTACACCTTC
CASSTAGGGYTF
>NA|TRBV7-9|NA|TRBJ1-5
TGTGCCAGCAGCTTACAAGGGGATAGCAATCAGCCCCAGCATTTT
CASSLQGDSNQPQHF
>few|TRBV7-9|TRBD1|TRBJ2-1
TGTGCCAGCAGCCCTGGACAGGGGGGTGTCAATGAGCAGTTCTTC
CASSPGQGGVNEQFF
>NA|TRBV20-1|NA|TRBJ1-5
TGCAGTGCTAGGACCGGAGGCAATCAGCCCCAGCATTTT
CSARTGGNQPQHF
>many|TRBV5-6|TRBD1|TRBJ2-3
TGTGCCAGCAGCCAGAACAGGGGATTGAGATATCGCACAGATACGCAGTATTTT
CASSQNRGLRYRTDTQYF
>NA|TRBV12-3/TRBV12-4|NA|TRBJ2-4
TGTGCCAGCACCGCCAGTAGCGCAGGGTTGGAGAAAAACATTCAGTACTTC
CASTASSAGLEKNIQYF
>NA|TRBV6-1|NA|TRBJ2-5
TGTGCCAGCCTCGCCTCCATTGGGAGGGGGGAGCAGTACTTC
CASLASIGRGEQYF
>NA|TRBV30|NA|TRBJ2-1
TGTGCCTGGAGTGTACTGGTTAACAATGAGCAGTTCTTC
CAWSVLVNNEQFF
>NA|TRBV18|TRBD1|TRBJ2-7
TGTGCCAGCTCACCAAGGGGGCCCGGATACGAGCAGTACTTC
CASSPRGPGYEQYF
>NA|TRBV29-1|TRBD1|TRBJ2-6
TGCAGCGTTGCTCAGGGGGCGTCTGGGGCCAACGTCCTGACTTTC
CSVAQGASGANVLTF
>few|TRBV6-5|TRBD1|TRBJ1-2
TGTGCCAGCAGGCGACAGGGCGGCTATGGCTACACCTTC
CASRRQGGYGYTF
>NA|TRBV7-8|TRBD1|TRBJ1-6
TGTGCCAGCAGCTTAGGGACAGGCGATAATTCACCCCTCCACTTT
CASSLGTGDNSPLHF
>NA|TRBV6-6|NA|TRBJ2-5
TGTGCCAGCCGAAAGGAGGTAGAGACCCAGTACTTC
CASRKEVETQYF
>NA|TRBV29-1|NA|TRBJ2-3
TGCAGCGTTGTACAGGGTGAGGATACGCAGTATTTT
CSVVQGEDTQYF
>NA|TRBV14|TRBD2|TRBJ2-7
TGTGCCAGCAGCTCGAGCGGGAAGGGATACGAGCAGTACTTC
CASSSSGKGYEQYF
>NA|TRBV4-3|NA|TRBJ2-4
TGCGCCAGCAGCCAACCTACAGGAGCCAAAAACATTCAGTACTTC
CASSQPTGAKNIQYF
>NA|TRBV12-3/TRBV12-4|NA|TRBJ2-3
TGTGCCAGCAGTGGCAATAGCCTTGGGACAGATACGCAGTATTTT
CASSGNSLGTDTQYF
>NA|TRBV5-1|NA|TRBJ2-3
TGCGCCAGCAGCTTGTTGTCCAGGACGGAAGATACGCAGTATTTT
CASSLLSRTEDTQYF
>NA|TRBV6-2/TRBV6-3|TRBD1|TRBJ2-7
TGTGCCAGCAAGGGGGCCAGGGCTGGGCCCTACGAGCAGTACTTC
CASKGARAGPYEQYF
>NA|TRBV27|TRBD2|TRBJ2-1
TGTGCCAGCATGGGCCCTAGCGGGAGTTTGGATGAGCAGTTCTTC
CASMGPSGSLDEQFF
>NA|TRBV14|NA|TRBJ2-1
TGTGCCAGCAGCCCTTTAGGACCGAGCGGGGAGCAGTTCTTC
CASSPLGPSGEQFF
>NA|TRBV6-2/TRBV6-3|NA|TRBJ1-2
TGTGCCAGCAGTTACTCTTCCGGACGCAGGATGGGCTACACCTTC
CASSYSSGRRMGYTF